This TCR beta chain emerged from a study of blood T cell repertoires in COVID-19. The data were produced by immunoSEQ multiplex PCR, yet TCRdb's version contains in-frame clones alone and is incomplete. The table includes 140,000 to 150,000 clones, roughly nine tenths detected once. V gave up 1 base and J gave up 9 bases; unmatched junction bases: 6. The germline CDR1 and CDR2 sequences are LGHNA and YSLEER. The CDR3 has 16 amino acids. V usage is TRBV4-3 and J usage is TRBJ1-6; 10 nucleotides agree with TRBD1. This TCR derives from a human donor in a cohort sampled during active COVID-19. The sample comprised peripheral blood. CDR3 in amino acids: CASSQAGQGDGSPLHF. CDR3 DNA sequence: TGCGCCAGCAGCCAAGCAGGACAGGGGGACGGTTCACCCCTCCACTTT.